Presented here are 32 T cell receptor beta chains from one specimen sequenced in a study of T-cell reconstitution after alpha-beta-depleted transplantation in children. Molecular barcoding with unique molecular identifiers was used for the TCRbeta library. TCRdb reanalysed the PCR reads using MiXCR and keeps one entry per CDR3 protein. This sample has fewer than 750,000 distinct CDR3 sequences, with about 21% found just once. The material was PBMCs, mostly from graft donor cells, obtained 360 days after TCRalphabeta/CD19-depleted stem cell transplant. These TCRs come from a boy in the first two years of life who had a stem cell transplant for acute myeloid leukemia, so the T cells may come from the graft donor.

This clonotype was seen a few times. CDR3 protein: CASSHFAGTGNYEQYF. For the CDR3, the DNA is TGTGCCAGCAGTCACTTCGCCGGGACAGGGAACTACGAGCAGTACTTC. This chain links TRBV25-1 with TRBJ2-7; 9 positions match TRBD1. The CDR3 contains 16 residues. V dropped 5 bases and J dropped 3; count of bases not matched to a gene: 11. CDR1 is MGHDK, CDR2 SYGVNS, per germline.

The chain is built from TRBV7-2 and TRBJ2-3; D is uncertain. V gave up 7 bases and J gave up 1 base, with 12 bases separating them. Per the germline V gene, CDR1 is SGHTA and CDR2 is FQGNSA. This CDR3 contains 14 residues. CDR3 DNA: TGTGCCAGCAACTTCGTGCTTCGCACAGATACGCAGTATTTT. Translated, it gives CASNFVLRTDTQYF.

The chain combines TRBV9 with TRBJ2-2, with TRBD1 identical over 8 bases. Trimming took 3 bases from V and 5 from J; bases not matched to a gene: 12. The CDR3 is 17 amino acids. CDR1 is SGDLS and CDR2 is YYNGEE in the germline V gene. CDR3 DNA sequence: TGTGCCAGCAGCGCGAGATGGACAGGGAGGAGGACCGGGGAGCTGTTTTTT. This translates into CASSARWTGRRTGELFF. Supplemented by reference TRBV9 and TRBJ2-2, the full variable domain reads DSGVTQTPKHLITATGQRVTLRCSPRSGDLSVYWYQQSLDQGLQFLIQYYNGEERAKGNILERFSAQQFPDLHSELNLSSLELGDSALYFCASSARWTGRRTGELFFGEGSRLTVL.

This clonotype was seen a handful of times. The rearrangement joins TRBV20-1 to TRBJ1-5, with D hard to call. CDR3 size: 12 residues. Germline lookup yields CDR1 DFQATT and CDR2 SNEGSKA (reference sequence). The V and J ends lost 0 bases and 9 bases respectively, with 9 bases between them. The CDR3 reads CSAREGSGPQHF. The CDR3 DNA is TGCAGTGCTAGAGAGGGGTCTGGGCCCCAGCATTTT.

This clonotype was counted only a few times. This chain uses TRBV20-1 with TRBJ2-5, with D uncertain. CDR3 length: 12 amino acids. Trimming cost V 4 bases and J 1 base, with 7 bases left between them. Germline CDR1 DFQATT, CDR2 SNEGSKA (reference sequence). DNA for the CDR3: TGCAGTGCTAAGACATCCCAAGAGACCCAGTACTTC. Its protein is CSAKTSQETQYF.

This clonotype was seen repeatedly, ten times or more. DNA for the CDR3: TGCAGCGTTGCGGACAGGCCCCGGTCCTATGGCTACACCTTC. As protein: CSVADRPRSYGYTF. V and J are TRBV29-1 and TRBJ1-2; TRBD1 matches 7 bases. This CDR3 is 14 amino acids long. The germline gives CDR1 SQVTM, CDR2 ANQGSEA. V lost 4 bases to trimming and J lost 4 bases; unmatched junction nucleotides: 9.

This clonotype was detected many times. The genes are TRBV30 and TRBJ2-5; D is ambiguous. The CDR3 contains 12 residues. In germline, CDR1 is GTSNPN, CDR2 SVGIG (reference sequence). V dropped 4 bases and J dropped 3 bases, with 9 bases sitting between them. The CDR3 bases are TGTGCCTGGAATCGGGTCGAAGAGACCCAGTACTTC. It encodes CAWNRVEETQYF.

This clonotype was counted only a few times. The genes are TRBV6-1 and TRBJ1-1; D possibly corresponds to TRBD1 (5 bases). The CDR3 is 18 residues long. Germline CDR1 MNHNS, CDR2 SASEGT. Trimming stripped 5 bases from V and 7 bases from J, with 29 bases between. The CDR3 region has the DNA TGTGCCAGCAGTCGGGGCGGACATCCGGGAGGGTTAGGTTATGAAGCTTTCTTT. It translates to CASSRGGHPGGLGYEAFF.

The chain carries TRBV6-1 and TRBJ2-3, with 9 bases fitting TRBD1. CDR1 and CDR2 from the germline V gene are MNHNS and SASEGT. CDR3 length: 15 residues. V lost 5 bases and J lost 3; bases outside the gene matches: 6. The CDR3 protein is CASSRGGTGTDTQYF. The DNA of the CDR3 is TGTGCCAGCAGTAGAGGGGGGACAGGGACAGATACGCAGTATTTT.

This chain links TRBV20-1 with TRBJ1-2; no clear D. From germline, CDR1 is DFQATT and CDR2 SNEGSKA (reference sequence). The length of the CDR3 is 12 residues. Trimming removed 3 bases at V and 2 bases at J, with 7 bases between. The chain's CDR3 is CSASEGNYGYTF. CDR3 coding DNA: TGCAGTGCTAGTGAGGGAAACTATGGCTACACCTTC.

This clonotype turned up a few times. V gene TRBV6-5 combines with J gene TRBJ1-2, with D perhaps matching TRBD1 (5 bases). Germline CDR1 reads MNHEY; CDR2 reads SVGAGI. The CDR3 extends over 15 amino acids. V was clipped by 4 bases and J by 10 bases, with 22 bases between them. The CDR3: CASSSSSGGKSPYTF. In DNA, the CDR3 is TGTGCCAGCAGTTCCTCATCCGGGGGGAAAAGTCCCTACACCTTC.

The chain employs TRBV7-9 and TRBJ1-4; 7 bases agree with TRBD1. After removal of 0 bases from V and 5 bases from J, the junction contained 3 bases not matched to a gene. Germline V gene sequence: CDR1 SEHNR, CDR2 FQNEAQ (reference sequence). This CDR3 comprises 15 residues. The CDR3 nucleotides are TGTGCCAGCAGCTTAGCGCCGGGACAGAATGAAAAACTGTTTTTT. This codes for CASSLAPGQNEKLFF.

This clonotype was seen more than once but under ten times. The rearrangement joins TRBV10-3 to TRBJ2-3; D remains unclear. Germline CDR1 is ENHRY and CDR2 is SYGVKD. This CDR3 contains 16 residues. Trimming shortened V by 2 bases and J by 0 bases, and 12 bases separated the two germline ends. CDR3 region: CAISEIGRPSTDTQYF. CDR3 bases: TGTGCCATCAGTGAGATCGGACGGCCTAGCACAGATACGCAGTATTTT.

The CDR3 region is CATSRDEIRRDSTETQYF. The CDR3 DNA follows: TGTGCCACCAGCAGAGATGAAATCCGGCGGGACAGTACTGAGACCCAGTACTTC. The chain uses TRBV15 and TRBJ2-5, with a possible D match to TRBD1 (7 bases). Trimming cost V 0 bases and J 5 bases, with 22 bases left between them. The CDR3 covers 18 residues. CDR1 is LNHNV and CDR2 is YYDKDF in the germline V gene (reference sequence).

This chain joins TRBV7-2 and TRBJ2-3; TRBD2 might be the D (6 bases). The CDR3 runs 16 residues. The V gene lost 5 bases and the J gene lost 0 bases, with 15 bases spanning the gap. Germline V gene data show CDR1 as SGHTA and CDR2 as FQGNSA. The CDR3 nucleotides are TGTGCCAGCAGCCTCGTCCGGGAGCGGAGCACAGATACGCAGTATTTT. Translation gives CASSLVRERSTDTQYF.

This clonotype showed up many times. This rearrangement joins TRBV4-3 to TRBJ2-3; D remains ambiguous. Trimming removed 3 bases at V and 6 bases at J, with 13 bases between. CDR1 is LGHNA, CDR2 YSLEER, per germline. The CDR3 sequence is 14 residues long. CDR3 amino acids: CASSHSSTGDTQYF. DNA of the CDR3: TGCGCCAGCAGCCACTCCTCGACCGGGGATACGCAGTATTTT.

This clonotype was observed many times. The chain recombines TRBV7-2 with TRBJ2-5; perhaps D is TRBD1 or TRBD2 (7 bases each). The CDR3 is 15 residues long. Trimming took off 6 bases at V and 4 bases at J, with 18 bases between the two ends. The V gene's germline CDR1 is SGHTA and CDR2 FQGNSA. As DNA, the CDR3 is TGTGCCAGCAGTTTGCAAGGGAGGGGGCCAGAGACCCAGTACTTC. This sequence encodes CASSLQGRGPETQYF.

This clonotype is a singleton in its sample. The V gene is TRBV7-2, the J gene TRBJ2-5; tentative D call: TRBD2 (5 bases). V was clipped by 4 bases and J by 5 bases, with 17 bases between them. CDR3 length: 15 amino acids. Germline V gives CDR1 SGHTA, CDR2 FQGNSA. The CDR3 sequence is CASSSTGIPSETQYF. The CDR3 DNA sequence: TGTGCCAGCAGCTCAACCGGGATCCCTTCGGAGACCCAGTACTTC.

This clonotype was seen many times. V gene TRBV7-9 combines with J gene TRBJ1-2; D call uncertain. The CDR3 contains 12 residues. CDR1 and CDR2 (germline): SEHNR, FQNEAQ (reference sequence). Trimming pared 3 bases from V and 7 bases from J, leaving 9 bases between. CDR3 nucleotide sequence: TGTGCCAGCAGCTTGGAGGGAGCTGGCTACACCTTC. Translated: CASSLEGAGYTF.

A few counts support this clonotype. The rearrangement uses TRBV18 and TRBJ1-4, with D maybe TRBD1 (6 bases). In germline, CDR1 is KGHSH, CDR2 LQKENI. V lost 5 bases and J lost 7, with 20 bases in between. The CDR3 spans 16 residues. In DNA, the CDR3 is TGTGCCAGCTCATCCACTGTACAGGGCCTCAGTGAAAAACTGTTTTTT. It is translated as CASSSTVQGLSEKLFF.

The chain joins TRBV7-9 to TRBJ2-7; the D gene is possibly TRBD1 (5 bases). V lost 3 bases and J lost 0, with 9 bases in between. The CDR3 is made up of 14 amino acids. From germline, CDR1 is SEHNR and CDR2 FQNEAQ (reference sequence). CDR3 region: CASSFEGDSYEQYF. In nucleotides, the CDR3 is TGTGCCAGCAGCTTCGAAGGGGACTCCTACGAGCAGTACTTC.

The chain links TRBV29-1 to TRBJ2-7; D is possibly TRBD1 (7 bases). Germline V gene lookup returns CDR1 SQVTM and CDR2 ANQGSEA. This CDR3 contains 15 residues. With 7 bases removed from V and 4 bases from J, the gap between germline ends came to 23 bases. The CDR3 DNA reads TGCAGCGCCGGCCGGACAGGTCCCCGGGGGTACGAGCAGTACTTC. Residues: CSAGRTGPRGYEQYF.

This clonotype has only a few counts. The chain couples TRBV12-5 to TRBJ2-1, with a weak D call TRBD1 (6 bases). Trimming removed 4 bases at V and 7 bases at J, with 14 bases between. This CDR3 comprises 14 residues. The germline gives CDR1 LGHNT, CDR2 FRNRAP. CDR3 nucleotide sequence: TGTGCTAGTGGTTCGATAACAGACAGGAATGAGCAGTTCTTC. This translates into CASGSITDRNEQFF.

The chain uses TRBV29-1 and TRBJ2-5; D remains unclear. Trimming left V 4 bases short and J 5 bases short, with 11 bases between. This CDR3 contains 12 residues. The germline CDR1 and CDR2 sequences are SQVTM and ANQGSEA. CDR3 bases: TGCAGCGTTGTGGGGTACTTTGAGACCCAGTACTTC. It specifies CSVVGYFETQYF.

CDR3 sequence: CASSPSVQADEQYF. CDR3 sequence (DNA): TGTGCCAGCAGTCCTTCGGTACAGGCGGACGAGCAGTACTTC. J is TRBJ2-7 and V is TRBV12-3 or TRBV12-4; D possibly corresponds to TRBD1 (5 bases). This CDR3 has 14 amino acids. V lost 5 bases and J lost 5, with 16 bases in between.

This clonotype has a count of ten or more. The chain joins TRBV29-1 to TRBJ1-1; D is unclear. The V gene lost 3 bases and the J gene lost 0 bases, with 8 bases spanning the gap. The CDR3 totals 13 residues. CDR1 and CDR2 from the germline V gene are SQVTM and ANQGSEA. CDR3 sequence: CSVERQLNTEAFF. The CDR3, as DNA: TGCAGCGTTGAGCGGCAGCTGAACACTGAAGCTTTCTTT. The whole variable domain, remainder taken from reference TRBV29-1 and TRBJ1-1, is SAVISQKPSRDICQRGTSLTIQCQVDSQVTMMFWYRQQPGQSLTLIATANQGSEATYESGFVIDKFPISRPNLTFSTLTVSNMSPEDSSIYLCSVERQLNTEAFFGQGTRLTVV.

J is TRBJ2-3 and V is TRBV20-1; no reliable D call. Trimming took 3 bases from V and 4 from J, leaving 14 bases between them. This CDR3 has 14 amino acids. Per germline, CDR1 DFQATT and CDR2 SNEGSKA (reference sequence). The chain's CDR3 is CSARNGAKADTQYF. CDR3 DNA: TGCAGTGCTAGGAACGGTGCGAAGGCAGATACGCAGTATTTT.

The V and J genes are TRBV7-9 and TRBJ2-7, with a weak D call TRBD1 (6 bases). The germline CDR1 and CDR2 sequences are SEHNR and FQNEAQ (reference sequence). The CDR3 spans 15 residues. V lost 3 bases to trimming and J lost 0 bases, with 12 bases between them. CDR3 sequence (DNA): TGTGCCAGCAGCTTGGGGGCTCCCCGCTCCTACGAGCAGTACTTC. It is translated as CASSLGAPRSYEQYF. The whole variable domain, remainder taken from reference TRBV7-9 and TRBJ2-7, is DTGVSQNPRHKITKRGQNVTFRCDPISEHNRLYWYRQTLGQGPEFLTYFQNEAQLEKSRLLSDRFSAERPKGSFSTLEIQRTEQGDSAMYLCASSLGAPRSYEQYFGPGTRLTVT.

The CDR3: CASSYSILLAGTGDHEQYF. CDR3 coding DNA: TGTGCCAGCAGTTACTCTATCCTTTTAGCCGGGACAGGGGACCACGAGCAGTACTTC. This chain connects TRBV6-2 or TRBV6-3 to TRBJ2-7; 10 bases map to TRBD1. The trim removed 0 bases at V and 5 bases at J, leaving 16 bases unmatched. The CDR3 is 19 residues long. Germline CDR1 reads MNHEY; CDR2 reads SVGEGT.

Ten or more counts support this clonotype. The chain links TRBV29-1 to TRBJ2-2; D uncertain. The CDR3 is 12 amino acids. CDR1 is SQVTM, CDR2 ANQGSEA, per germline. V was pared by 5 bases and J by 6 bases, with 10 bases between. The CDR3 bases are TGCAGCGTTACCGACATCTCCGGGGAGCTGTTTTTT. This sequence encodes CSVTDISGELFF.

This clonotype was detected a few times. V is TRBV5-5 and J is TRBJ2-5; 7 bases match TRBD1. From germline, CDR1 is SGHKS and CDR2 YYEKEE (reference sequence). The ends lost 6 bases at V and 2 bases at J; junction bases unmatched: 7. The CDR3 loop spans 14 amino acids. The DNA of the CDR3 is TGTGCCAGCAACCGGGACAGTCTTCAAGAGACCCAGTACTTC. Protein product: CASNRDSLQETQYF.

The chain recombines TRBV11-2 with TRBJ2-3, with 8 bases identical to TRBD2. Germline CDR1 is SGHAT and CDR2 is FQNNGV. CDR3 length: 18 residues. Trimming removed 1 base from V and 2 bases from J; junction bases left unmatched: 11. Here the CDR3 reads CASSLVPRFGGDTDTQYF. CDR3 sequence (DNA): TGTGCCAGCAGCTTAGTCCCCCGGTTCGGGGGGGACACAGATACGCAGTATTTT.